A selection of T cell receptor beta chains follows, all from one sample in a study of cytomegalovirus exposure and HLA in healthy donors. The assay was immunoSEQ multiplex PCR, and TCRdb's table has in-frame clones only and misses some. The sample lists roughly 120,000 clones; 77% were seen once. Sequencing was done on a sample of PBMCs. Every receptor here comes from a woman aged 40 to 50 in good health and CMV-seropositive. Each CDR3 is given with its conserved first and last residue. The D gene is left open where the match is weak. Clone size, where shown, is once, few, many, or a class for clones that have expanded.

clone size: NA
J gene: TRBJ1-2
V gene: TRBV6-1
D gene: TRBD1
CDR3 DNA: TGTGCCAGCAGTGTTGAGACCGGGACAGGGGGCAGCGGTGGCTACACCTTC
CDR3 protein: CASSVETGTGGSGGYTF

clone size: NA
J gene: TRBJ2-1
V gene: TRBV7-2
D gene: TRBD2
CDR3 DNA: TGTGCCAGCAGCCCACCGGGACTAGCGGGTTACAATGAGCAGTTCTTC
CDR3 protein: CASSPPGLAGYNEQFF

clone size: NA
J gene: TRBJ1-2
V gene: TRBV7-8
D gene: NA
CDR3 DNA: TGTGCCAGCACCCGGACAGACCTGTCCTATGGCTACACCTTC
CDR3 protein: CASTRTDLSYGYTF

clone size: NA
J gene: TRBJ1-2
V gene: TRBV4-1
D gene: TRBD1
CDR3 DNA: TGCGCCAGCAGCCCACGGACAGGGGGTACGGCCTATGGCTACACCTTC
CDR3 protein: CASSPRTGGTAYGYTF

clone size: NA
J gene: TRBJ1-4
V gene: TRBV7-8
D gene: NA
CDR3 DNA: TGTGCCAGCAGCTTCGGTCCCCAAGGTGGCGTAGGCGGAAAACTGTTTTTT
CDR3 protein: CASSFGPQGGVGGKLFF

clone size: NA
J gene: TRBJ2-7
V gene: TRBV11-2
D gene: TRBD1
CDR3 DNA: TGTGCCAGCAGCCCGATCAACCGCCGGGACAGGGATAAACCCTACGAGCAGTACTTC
CDR3 protein: CASSPINRRDRDKPYEQYF

clone size: NA
J gene: TRBJ1-4
V gene: TRBV28
D gene: TRBD1
CDR3 DNA: TGTGCCAGCAGTCCTACGCCCGGGACAGGGCTACCAACTAATGAAAAACTGTTTTTT
CDR3 protein: CASSPTPGTGLPTNEKLFF

clone size: NA
J gene: TRBJ1-5
V gene: TRBV2
D gene: TRBD1
CDR3 DNA: TGTGCCAGCAGTGAACAGGGGGTAAGCAATCAGCCCCAGCATTTT
CDR3 protein: CASSEQGVSNQPQHF

clone size: NA
J gene: TRBJ2-7
V gene: TRBV5-1
D gene: TRBD1
CDR3 DNA: TGCGCCAGCAGCTTGGGGACAGGGGCCGCCCCCAGCTCCTACGAGCAGTACTTC
CDR3 protein: CASSLGTGAAPSSYEQYF

clone size: NA
J gene: TRBJ2-7
V gene: TRBV5-1
D gene: TRBD1
CDR3 DNA: TGCGCCAGCAGCCTACAGGGGGCAGTATACGAGCAGTACTTC
CDR3 protein: CASSLQGAVYEQYF

clone size: few
J gene: TRBJ1-3
V gene: TRBV6-5
D gene: TRBD1
CDR3 DNA: TGTGCCAGCAGGACAGGGTTTGGAAACACCATATATTTT
CDR3 protein: CASRTGFGNTIYF

clone size: NA
J gene: TRBJ1-2
V gene: TRBV15
D gene: TRBD1
CDR3 DNA: TGTGCCACCAGCAGAGACAGGGGGATGAACTATGGCTACACCTTC
CDR3 protein: CATSRDRGMNYGYTF

clone size: NA
J gene: TRBJ2-1
V gene: TRBV30
D gene: NA
CDR3 DNA: TGTGCCTGGAGTGCCTATAGCGGTTACAATGAGCAGTTCTTC
CDR3 protein: CAWSAYSGYNEQFF

clone size: NA
J gene: TRBJ1-1
V gene: TRBV5-6
D gene: TRBD1
CDR3 DNA: TGTGCCAGCAGCTTGTCCGACAGGGTAAACACTGAAGCTTTCTTT
CDR3 protein: CASSLSDRVNTEAFF

clone size: few
J gene: TRBJ1-4
V gene: TRBV15
D gene: NA
CDR3 DNA: TGTGCCACCAGCAGCCGAGGAGGGGAAAAACTGTTTTTT
CDR3 protein: CATSSRGGEKLFF

clone size: NA
J gene: TRBJ2-1
V gene: TRBV29-1
D gene: TRBD2
CDR3 DNA: TGCAGCGTTGAAGATCTCAGCGGGAGAATGAATGAGCAGTTCTTC
CDR3 protein: CSVEDLSGRMNEQFF

clone size: NA
J gene: TRBJ2-1
V gene: TRBV5-5
D gene: TRBD2
CDR3 DNA: TGTGCCAGCACTGCGCGGGGCGGGAGTAATGAGCAGTTCTTC
CDR3 protein: CASTARGGSNEQFF

clone size: NA
J gene: TRBJ1-1
V gene: TRBV5-1
D gene: NA
CDR3 DNA: TGCGCCAGCAGCGGCAGGGGGAACACTGAAGCTTTCTTT
CDR3 protein: CASSGRGNTEAFF

clone size: NA
J gene: TRBJ2-3
V gene: TRBV5-1
D gene: NA
CDR3 DNA: TGCGCCAGCAGTCATTGGGGGGGCCCAGATACGCAGTATTTT
CDR3 protein: CASSHWGGPDTQYF

clone size: few
J gene: TRBJ1-5
V gene: TRBV2
D gene: TRBD1
CDR3 DNA: TGTGCCAGCAGCGGGGACAGGGCCTTCGGTCAGCCCCAGCATTTT
CDR3 protein: CASSGDRAFGQPQHF

clone size: NA
J gene: TRBJ2-7
V gene: TRBV5-1
D gene: TRBD2
CDR3 DNA: TGCGCCAGCAGCGGGGGGGTTTACGAGCAGTACTTC
CDR3 protein: CASSGGVYEQYF

clone size: NA
J gene: TRBJ2-1
V gene: TRBV27
D gene: TRBD2
CDR3 DNA: TGTGCCAGCAGAGAGTCGGGAGGGCCAAATGAGCAGTTCTTC
CDR3 protein: CASRESGGPNEQFF

clone size: NA
J gene: TRBJ2-5
V gene: TRBV27
D gene: NA
CDR3 DNA: TGTGCCAGCAGCCATACACCACAAGAGACCCAGTACTTC
CDR3 protein: CASSHTPQETQYF

clone size: NA
J gene: TRBJ2-3
V gene: TRBV28
D gene: NA
CDR3 DNA: TGTGCCAGCATAGAGGTTAGCACAGATACGCAGTATTTT
CDR3 protein: CASIEVSTDTQYF

clone size: NA
J gene: TRBJ1-5
V gene: TRBV7-2
D gene: NA
CDR3 DNA: TGTGCCAGCAGCTTACAGGACTATAGCAATCAGCCCCAGCATTTT
CDR3 protein: CASSLQDYSNQPQHF

clone size: NA
J gene: TRBJ1-1
V gene: TRBV6-1
D gene: NA
CDR3 DNA: TGTGCCAGCGCCTATGGGGGGAAGGGAGCTTTCTTT
CDR3 protein: CASAYGGKGAFF

clone size: NA
J gene: TRBJ2-7
V gene: TRBV7-9
D gene: TRBD2
CDR3 DNA: TGTGCCAGCAGCCCTTCGGGGGGGGTAGAGCAGTACTTC
CDR3 protein: CASSPSGGVEQYF

clone size: NA
J gene: TRBJ2-5
V gene: TRBV10-3
D gene: TRBD1
CDR3 DNA: TGTGCCATCGCGGGGACAGGGGTAGAGACCCAGTACTTC
CDR3 protein: CAIAGTGVETQYF

clone size: NA
J gene: TRBJ2-7
V gene: TRBV7-9
D gene: NA
CDR3 DNA: TGTGCCAGCAGCCCCCGAGAGGTGGCCGGGGATTACGAGCAGTACTTC
CDR3 protein: CASSPREVAGDYEQYF

clone size: NA
J gene: TRBJ1-1
V gene: TRBV28
D gene: TRBD1
CDR3 DNA: TGTGCCAGCAGTTCGACGGGACAGGGATCGAGGACTGAAGCTTTCTTT
CDR3 protein: CASSSTGQGSRTEAFF

clone size: NA
J gene: TRBJ1-4
V gene: TRBV5-1
D gene: NA
CDR3 DNA: TGCGCCAGCAGTCTAGGACTTAATGAAAAACTGTTTTTT
CDR3 protein: CASSLGLNEKLFF

clone size: NA
J gene: TRBJ2-7
V gene: TRBV6-5
D gene: TRBD1
CDR3 DNA: TGTGCCAGCACCCCGACAGGGACCTACGAGCAGTACTTC
CDR3 protein: CASTPTGTYEQYF

clone size: NA
J gene: TRBJ1-6
V gene: TRBV6-5
D gene: NA
CDR3 DNA: TGTGCCAGCAGCAGACAGTCTAATTCACCCCTCCACTTT
CDR3 protein: CASSRQSNSPLHF

clone size: once
J gene: TRBJ2-7
V gene: TRBV6-5
D gene: TRBD2
CDR3 DNA: TGTGCCAGCACCCACGGGACTAGCGGCTACGAGCAGTACTTC
CDR3 protein: CASTHGTSGYEQYF

clone size: NA
J gene: TRBJ2-5
V gene: TRBV18
D gene: NA
CDR3 DNA: TGTGCCAGCTCACCGCGAGAGACCCAGTACTTC
CDR3 protein: CASSPRETQYF

clone size: NA
J gene: TRBJ2-3
V gene: TRBV6-6
D gene: NA
CDR3 DNA: TGTGCCAGCAGTTACTTAGGACAACCCACAGATACGCAGTATTTT
CDR3 protein: CASSYLGQPTDTQYF

clone size: NA
J gene: TRBJ1-1
V gene: TRBV18
D gene: TRBD1
CDR3 DNA: TGTGCCAGCTCACCAATGACCGGGACAGGGAGGGACGAAGCTTTCTTT
CDR3 protein: CASSPMTGTGRDEAFF

clone size: NA
J gene: TRBJ1-5
V gene: TRBV2
D gene: TRBD1
CDR3 DNA: TGTGCCAGCACAAGGACAGGGAGTCAGCCCCAGCATTTT
CDR3 protein: CASTRTGSQPQHF

clone size: once
J gene: TRBJ2-7
V gene: TRBV9
D gene: NA
CDR3 DNA: TGTGCCAGCAGCGTAGACGGGAGCTCCTACGAGCAGTACTTC
CDR3 protein: CASSVDGSSYEQYF

clone size: NA
J gene: TRBJ2-2
V gene: TRBV13
D gene: NA
CDR3 DNA: TGTGCCAGCAGCTTAGAAAACCGGGACGGGGAGCTGTTTTTT
CDR3 protein: CASSLENRDGELFF

clone size: NA
J gene: TRBJ1-6
V gene: TRBV19
D gene: NA
CDR3 DNA: TGTGCCAGTAATCTAAACGGACTGAAAAATTCACCCCTCCACTTT
CDR3 protein: CASNLNGLKNSPLHF

clone size: NA
J gene: TRBJ1-2
V gene: TRBV7-9
D gene: NA
CDR3 DNA: TGTTCCAGCAGCTTAATCGGTGGAGTGACTTATGGCTACACCTTC
CDR3 protein: CSSSLIGGVTYGYTF

clone size: NA
J gene: TRBJ2-1
V gene: TRBV6-1
D gene: TRBD1
CDR3 DNA: TGTGCCAGCAGTGGCCCCACCGGTAAGGGGGCGTCGTTCTTC
CDR3 protein: CASSGPTGKGASFF

clone size: NA
J gene: TRBJ2-7
V gene: TRBV6-5
D gene: TRBD2
CDR3 DNA: TGTGCCAGCAAAAGACTAGCGACGGATTACGAGCAGTACTTC
CDR3 protein: CASKRLATDYEQYF

clone size: NA
J gene: TRBJ1-5
V gene: TRBV27
D gene: NA
CDR3 DNA: TGTGCCAGCAGTTTATGGGGGGTTGGACAGCCCCAGCATTTT
CDR3 protein: CASSLWGVGQPQHF

clone size: few
J gene: TRBJ1-3
V gene: TRBV19
D gene: NA
CDR3 DNA: TGTGCCAGTAGTATCCTTTCCTCGGGTCTCTCTGGAAACACCATATATTTT
CDR3 protein: CASSILSSGLSGNTIYF

clone size: NA
J gene: TRBJ2-1
V gene: TRBV13
D gene: TRBD1
CDR3 DNA: TGTGCCAGCAGCTTGGCCCAGGGGGCAAATGAGCAGTTCTTC
CDR3 protein: CASSLAQGANEQFF

clone size: NA
J gene: TRBJ2-3
V gene: TRBV5-1
D gene: TRBD2
CDR3 DNA: TGCGCCAGCAGCTTGGGACTAGCGGACCTAAGCACAGATACGCAGTATTTT
CDR3 protein: CASSLGLADLSTDTQYF

clone size: few
J gene: TRBJ1-2
V gene: TRBV6-1
D gene: NA
CDR3 DNA: TGTGCCAGCAGTTCCGGGACTCTCGGCTACACCTTC
CDR3 protein: CASSSGTLGYTF

clone size: NA
J gene: TRBJ2-7
V gene: TRBV19
D gene: NA
CDR3 DNA: TGTGCCAGTATGCAAGGCGGCGAGCAGTACTTC
CDR3 protein: CASMQGGEQYF

clone size: NA
J gene: TRBJ2-7
V gene: TRBV5-1
D gene: TRBD1
CDR3 DNA: TGCGCCAGCAGCTTGGCCTCTAACAGGGGAGACGAGCAGTACTTC
CDR3 protein: CASSLASNRGDEQYF

clone size: few
J gene: TRBJ1-3
V gene: TRBV11-2
D gene: NA
CDR3 DNA: TGTGCCAGCAGCTTAGATAAGGGGCTCGGAAACACCATATATTTT
CDR3 protein: CASSLDKGLGNTIYF